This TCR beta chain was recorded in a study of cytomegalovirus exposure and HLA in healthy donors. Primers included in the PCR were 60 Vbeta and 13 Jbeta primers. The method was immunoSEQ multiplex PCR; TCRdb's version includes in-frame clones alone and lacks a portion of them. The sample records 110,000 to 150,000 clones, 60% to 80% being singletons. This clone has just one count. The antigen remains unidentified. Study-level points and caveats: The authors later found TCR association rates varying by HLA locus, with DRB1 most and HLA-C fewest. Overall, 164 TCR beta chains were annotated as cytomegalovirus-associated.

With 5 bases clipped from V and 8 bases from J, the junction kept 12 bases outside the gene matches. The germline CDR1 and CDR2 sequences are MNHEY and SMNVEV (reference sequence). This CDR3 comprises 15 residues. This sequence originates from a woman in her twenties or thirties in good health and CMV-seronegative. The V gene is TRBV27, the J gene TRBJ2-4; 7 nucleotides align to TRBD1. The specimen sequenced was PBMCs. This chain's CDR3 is CASSPRQGMTYIQYF. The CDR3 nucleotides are TGTGCCAGCAGTCCACGACAGGGCATGACGTACATTCAGTACTTC.